This TCR beta chain came from a study of T cell repertoires in cytomegalovirus infection. Broader study findings: In two of eight donors, the top clonotype was HLA-C-restricted CMV-specific. Pooled public TCR beta family frequency picked out CMV carriers with the relevant HLA.

This clonotype was recorded a few times. Antigen specificity is unknown. TCRdb passed the reads through MiXCR, listing each CDR3 protein once. The top ten hold roughly 10% of the sample, which has around 450,000 distinct CDR3 sequences, approximately 10% seen once. This CDR3 has 14 residues. CDR1 is SEHNR and CDR2 is FQNEAQ in the germline V gene (reference sequence). V lost 5 bases, J lost 6 bases, and 16 bases lay in between. Sequencing was carried out using PBMCs. The chain recombines TRBV7-9 with TRBJ1-1, with a possible D match to TRBD1 (6 bases). The TCR originated in a human donor in good health (CMV status not recorded). Some clones in this sample may be carry-over from other donors' samples. DNA of the CDR3: TGTGCCAGCAGCCGGCAAGGGGGGGGGGCTGAAGCTTTCTTT. The encoded protein is CASSRQGGGAEAFF.